These 5 T cell receptor beta chains came from one sample sequenced in a study of cytomegalovirus exposure and HLA in healthy donors. Amplification used 60 Vbeta primers and 13 Jbeta primers. The repertoire was sequenced with immunoSEQ multiplex PCR; TCRdb's copy has only in-frame clones and lacks some. The sample consists of 90,000 to 120,000 clones, more than 70% of them appearing once. The specimen sequenced was PBMCs. All receptors derive from a man younger than 45 in good health and CMV-seronegative.

In its sample, this clone was seen a few times. The chain links TRBV25-1 to TRBJ2-1, with D possibly matching TRBD2 (6 bases). The CDR3 extends over 16 amino acids. Trimming took off 4 bases at V and 4 bases at J, with 17 bases between the two ends. Germline loops: CDR1 MGHDK, CDR2 SYGVNS. CDR3 amino acids: CASSGDRERGYNEQFF. The CDR3, as DNA: TGTGCCAGCAGTGGGGACCGGGAGAGGGGATACAATGAGCAGTTCTTC.

The chain combines TRBV7-3 with TRBJ2-3; a weak D match, TRBD1 (6 bases). Per germline, CDR1 SGHTA and CDR2 FQGTGA. The length of the CDR3 is 15 residues. V was shortened by 2 bases and J by 0 bases, with 9 bases between the two germline ends. CDR3 sequence (DNA): TGTGCCAGCAGCTTATTGGGGGCCAGCACAGATACGCAGTATTTT. Encoded protein: CASSLLGASTDTQYF.

The rearrangement uses TRBV7-2 and TRBJ2-5; D is perhaps TRBD2 (5 bases). The CDR3 sequence is 14 residues long. The germline V gene encodes CDR1 SGHTA and CDR2 FQGNSA. V dropped 4 bases and J dropped 0 bases, with 9 bases sitting between them. This chain's CDR3 is CASSYGGYQETQYF. The CDR3 region has the DNA TGTGCCAGCAGCTATGGCGGGTACCAAGAGACCCAGTACTTC. Based on the CDR3 plus reference TRBV7-2 and TRBJ2-5, the full variable domain is GAGVSQSPSNKVTEKGKDVELRCDPISGHTALYWYRQSLGQGLEFLIYFQGNSAPDKSGLPSDRFSAERTGGSVSTLTIQRTQQEDSAVYLCASSYGGYQETQYFGPGTRLLVL.

J is TRBJ1-1 and V is TRBV4-1, with D tentatively TRBD1 (6 bases). The germline V gene encodes CDR1 MGHRA and CDR2 YSYEKL. Trimming removed 2 bases from V and 1 base from J, with 8 bases in between. The CDR3 is 14 residues long. DNA for the CDR3: TGCGCCAGCAGCCAACCGACAGGGAACACTGAAGCTTTCTTT. It translates to CASSQPTGNTEAFF.

The chain joins TRBV4-1 to TRBJ2-1, with 7 bases identical to TRBD2. The junction had 8 bases not matched to a gene; V was cut back by 4 bases and J by 5 bases. CDR3 size: 15 residues. Germline V CDR1 and CDR2: MGHRA, YSYEKL. The DNA for the CDR3 is TGCGCCAGCAGCCCATTGGGCGGGGGACACAATGAGCAGTTCTTC. Amino acids: CASSPLGGGHNEQFF.